One and the same sample provided the 8 T cell receptor beta chains below, sequenced in a study of T-cell reconstitution after alpha-beta-depleted transplantation in children. Unique molecular identifiers were incorporated into the prepared TCRbeta library. TCRdb re-called the PCR reads with MiXCR, one entry per CDR3 protein. The top ten clones hold 25% to 35% of a sample with about a million distinct CDR3 sequences, roughly 31% of them seen once. The specimen was PBMCs, mostly from graft donor cells, collected 360 days after TCRalphabeta/CD19-depleted stem cell transplant. The receptors shown here come from a boy younger than two who had a stem cell transplant for SCID, so the T cells may come from the graft donor.

This chain joins TRBV20-1 and TRBJ1-1, with D tentatively TRBD1 (5 bases). The V gene's germline CDR1 is DFQATT and CDR2 SNEGSKA (reference sequence). Trimming removed 3 bases at V and 0 bases at J, with 11 bases between. CDR3 length equals 14 residues. The CDR3 spells CSARRGKLNTEAFF. CDR3 DNA: TGCAGTGCTAGGAGGGGAAAGCTGAACACTGAAGCTTTCTTT.

This clonotype has only a few counts. The V and J genes are TRBV9 and TRBJ2-7; D is perhaps TRBD1 (5 bases). In germline, CDR1 is SGDLS, CDR2 YYNGEE. The V gene lost 0 bases and the J gene lost 5 bases, with 15 bases spanning the gap. CDR3 length: 15 amino acids. The CDR3 sequence is CASSVGSRVANEQYF. The CDR3 DNA reads as TGTGCCAGCAGCGTAGGTTCCAGGGTTGCCAACGAGCAGTACTTC. Looking up the rest from reference TRBV9 and TRBJ2-7 gives the full variable domain: DSGVTQTPKHLITATGQRVTLRCSPRSGDLSVYWYQQSLDQGLQFLIQYYNGEERAKGNILERFSAQQFPDLHSELNLSSLELGDSALYFCASSVGSRVANEQYFGPGTRLTVT.

The chain links TRBV18 to TRBJ1-2; D uncertain. The germline V gene has CDR1 KGHSH and CDR2 LQKENI. V gave up 4 bases and J gave up 0 bases, with 9 bases separating them. CDR3 length: 14 amino acids. The CDR3 DNA follows: TGTGCCAGCTCACGGCCGATCACTAACTATGGCTACACCTTC. Its protein product is CASSRPITNYGYTF.

V and J are TRBV10-3 and TRBJ2-4, with 9 bases matching TRBD2. In germline, CDR1 is ENHRY, CDR2 SYGVKD. The CDR3 contains 17 residues. V was clipped by 2 bases and J by 5 bases; unmatched bases: 10. The CDR3 sequence is CAISEGALAGTENIQYF. The CDR3 DNA reads as TGTGCCATCAGTGAGGGTGCGCTAGCGGGGACCGAAAACATTCAGTACTTC.

This clonotype was detected a few times. This chain joins TRBV5-1 and TRBJ1-2, with D possibly TRBD1 on 5 matching bases. The CDR3 runs 14 residues. V was trimmed by 1 base and J by 6 bases, leaving 13 bases between them. Germline V lookup: CDR1 SGHRS, CDR2 YFSETQ. The CDR3 reads CASSLYEGSNGYTF. CDR3 bases: TGCGCCAGCAGCTTGTACGAGGGGTCGAATGGCTACACCTTC.

This clonotype was detected many times. The genes are TRBV7-2 and TRBJ2-7; TRBD1 aligns across 8 bases. Trimming at V came to 3 bases and at J to 6 bases, leaving 1 base not matched to a gene. The CDR3 consists of 12 residues. The germline V gene has CDR1 SGHTA and CDR2 FQGNSA. The CDR3 protein is CASSLTGVEQYF. The CDR3 nucleotides read TGTGCCAGCAGCTTGACAGGGGTCGAGCAGTACTTC.

This clonotype was detected only a few times. The chain has TRBV18 and TRBJ1-1; TRBD1 matches at 8 bases. The V and J ends lost 3 bases and 1 base, in that order; junction bases with no gene match: 10. The CDR3 consists of 17 residues. Germline CDR1 reads KGHSH; CDR2 reads LQKENI. The CDR3 sequence: CASSPLQGGSRNTEAFF. As DNA, the CDR3 is TGTGCCAGCTCACCTCTACAGGGGGGATCCCGGAACACTGAAGCTTTCTTT.

The table lists this clonotype with a few counts. This chain connects TRBV30 to TRBJ1-4; no definite D call. Germline V CDR1 and CDR2: GTSNPN, SVGIG (reference sequence). The CDR3 loop spans 11 amino acids. Trimming left V 5 bases short and J 8 bases short, with 9 bases between. The CDR3 DNA follows: TGTGCCTGGGCAGACGGCGAAAAACTGTTTTTT. Protein product: CAWADGEKLFF.